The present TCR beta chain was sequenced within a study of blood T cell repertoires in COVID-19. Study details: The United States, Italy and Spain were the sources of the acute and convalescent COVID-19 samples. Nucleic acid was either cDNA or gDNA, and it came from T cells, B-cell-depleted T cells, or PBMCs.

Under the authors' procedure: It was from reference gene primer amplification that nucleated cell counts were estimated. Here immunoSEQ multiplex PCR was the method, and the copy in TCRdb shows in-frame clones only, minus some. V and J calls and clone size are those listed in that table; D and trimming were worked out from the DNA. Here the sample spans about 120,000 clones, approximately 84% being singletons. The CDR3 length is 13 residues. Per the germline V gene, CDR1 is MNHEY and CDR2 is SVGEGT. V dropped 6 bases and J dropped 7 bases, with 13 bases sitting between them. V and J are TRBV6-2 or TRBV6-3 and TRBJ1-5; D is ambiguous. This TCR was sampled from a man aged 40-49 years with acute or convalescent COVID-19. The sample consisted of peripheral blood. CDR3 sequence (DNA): TGTGCCAGCAGCATAACGTTGAGCCAGCCCCAGCATTTT. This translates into CASSITLSQPQHF.